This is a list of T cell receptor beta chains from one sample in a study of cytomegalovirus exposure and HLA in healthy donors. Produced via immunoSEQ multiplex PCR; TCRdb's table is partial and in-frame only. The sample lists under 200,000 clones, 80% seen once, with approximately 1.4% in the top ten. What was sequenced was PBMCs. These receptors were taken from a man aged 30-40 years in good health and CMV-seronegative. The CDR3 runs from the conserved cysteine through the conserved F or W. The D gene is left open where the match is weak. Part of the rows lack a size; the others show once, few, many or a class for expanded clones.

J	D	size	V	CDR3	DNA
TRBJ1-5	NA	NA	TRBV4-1	CASSQVRFGNQPQHF	TGCGCCAGCAGCCAAGTCAGGTTCGGCAATCAGCCCCAGCATTTT
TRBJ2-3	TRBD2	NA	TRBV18	CASSRTSGTDTQYF	TGTGCCAGCTCACGGACTAGCGGGACAGATACGCAGTATTTT
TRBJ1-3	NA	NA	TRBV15	CATSRPSSGNTIYF	TGTGCCACCAGCAGACCCAGCTCTGGAAACACCATATATTTT
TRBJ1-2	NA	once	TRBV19	CASSIDKTVYGYTF	TGTGCCAGTAGTATAGATAAGACAGTCTATGGCTACACCTTC
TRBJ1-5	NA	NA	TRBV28	CASSIDTNSNQPQHF	TGTGCCAGCAGTATCGATACAAATAGCAATCAGCCCCAGCATTTT
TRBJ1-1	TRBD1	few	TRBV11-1	CASSSSTGGNTEAFF	TGTGCCAGCAGCTCGTCGACAGGGGGAAACACTGAAGCTTTCTTT
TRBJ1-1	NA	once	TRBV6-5	CASSYRGNTEAFF	TGTGCCAGCAGTTACAGGGGGAACACTGAAGCTTTCTTT
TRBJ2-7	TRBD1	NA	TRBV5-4	CASSSPGQVYF	TGTGCCAGCAGCTCTCCGGGACAGGTCTACTTC
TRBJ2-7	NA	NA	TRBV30	CAWSNTRRVYEQYF	TGTGCCTGGAGCAACACGAGGCGAGTCTACGAGCAGTACTTC
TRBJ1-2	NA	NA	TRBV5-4	CASSFARGSGYGYTF	TGTGCCAGCAGCTTTGCTCGGGGGTCGGGCTATGGCTACACCTTC
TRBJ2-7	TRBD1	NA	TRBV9	CASSVEGQGMEQYF	TGTGCCAGCAGCGTAGAGGGACAGGGTATGGAGCAGTACTTC
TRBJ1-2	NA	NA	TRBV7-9	CASSLAHSGYTF	TGTGCCAGCAGCTTAGCGCACAGTGGCTACACCTTC
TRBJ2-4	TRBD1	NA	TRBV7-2	CASSLLQGNIQYF	TGTGCCAGCAGCTTATTACAGGGGAACATTCAGTACTTC
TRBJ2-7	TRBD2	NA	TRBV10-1	CASSTSGNYEQYF	TGCGCCAGCAGCACTAGCGGAAACTACGAGCAGTACTTC
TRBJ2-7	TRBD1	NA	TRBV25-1	CASSPPGQGLPRPYF	TGTGCCAGCAGTCCCCCGGGACAGGGGCTGCCAAGGCCGTACTTC
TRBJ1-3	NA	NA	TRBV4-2	CASSQDGQSSGNTIYF	TGTGCCAGCAGCCAAGACGGACAGAGCTCTGGAAACACCATATATTTT